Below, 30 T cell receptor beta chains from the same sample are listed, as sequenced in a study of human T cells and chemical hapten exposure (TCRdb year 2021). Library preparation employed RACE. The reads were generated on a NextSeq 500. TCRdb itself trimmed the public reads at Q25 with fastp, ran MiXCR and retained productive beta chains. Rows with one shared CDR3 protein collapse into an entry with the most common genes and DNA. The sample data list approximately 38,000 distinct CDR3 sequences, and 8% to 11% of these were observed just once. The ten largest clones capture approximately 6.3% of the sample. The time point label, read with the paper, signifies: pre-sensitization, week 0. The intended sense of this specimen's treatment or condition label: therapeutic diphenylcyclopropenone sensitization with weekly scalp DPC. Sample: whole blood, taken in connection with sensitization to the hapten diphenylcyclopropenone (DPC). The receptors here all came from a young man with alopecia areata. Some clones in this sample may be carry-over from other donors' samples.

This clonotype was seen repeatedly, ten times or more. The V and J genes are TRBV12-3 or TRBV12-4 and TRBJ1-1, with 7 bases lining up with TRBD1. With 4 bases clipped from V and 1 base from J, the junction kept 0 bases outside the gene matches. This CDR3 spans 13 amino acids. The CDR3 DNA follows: TGTGCCAGCAGTTGGGACAGGAACACTGAAGCTTTCTTT. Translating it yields CASSWDRNTEAFF.

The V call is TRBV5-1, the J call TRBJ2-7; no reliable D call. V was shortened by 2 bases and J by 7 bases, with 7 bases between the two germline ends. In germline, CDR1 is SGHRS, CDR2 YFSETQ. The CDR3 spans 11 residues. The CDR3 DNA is TGCGCCAGCAGCTTTAACGTAGAGCAGTACTTC. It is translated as CASSFNVEQYF. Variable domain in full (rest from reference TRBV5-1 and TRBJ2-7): KAGVTQTPRYLIKTRGQQVTLSCSPISGHRSVSWYQQTPGQGLQFLFEYFSETQRNKGNFPGRFSGRQFSNSRSEMNVSTLELGDSALYLCASSFNVEQYFGPGTRLTVT.

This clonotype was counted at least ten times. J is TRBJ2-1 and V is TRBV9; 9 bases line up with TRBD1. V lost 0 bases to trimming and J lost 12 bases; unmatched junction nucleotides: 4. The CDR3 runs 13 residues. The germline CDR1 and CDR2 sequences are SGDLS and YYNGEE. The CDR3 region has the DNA TGTGCCAGCAGCGTAGCACAGGGGGCTAGGCAGTTCTTC. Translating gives CASSVAQGARQFF.

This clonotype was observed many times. CDR3 region: CASSYSRGADSGNTIYF. The CDR3 DNA reads as TGTGCCAGCAGTTACTCGAGGGGGGCCGACTCTGGAAACACCATATATTTT. The chain carries TRBV6-6 and TRBJ1-3; possible D gene TRBD1, 6 bases. The CDR3 contains 17 residues. V was pared by 0 bases and J by 0 bases, with 12 bases between. Germline V gene sequence: CDR1 MNHNY, CDR2 SVGAGI (reference sequence).

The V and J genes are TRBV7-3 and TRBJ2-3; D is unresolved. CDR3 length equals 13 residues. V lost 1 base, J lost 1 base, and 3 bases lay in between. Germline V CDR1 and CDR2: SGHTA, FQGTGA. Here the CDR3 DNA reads TGTGCCAGCAGCTTAATCGGCACAGATACGCAGTATTTT. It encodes CASSLIGTDTQYF.

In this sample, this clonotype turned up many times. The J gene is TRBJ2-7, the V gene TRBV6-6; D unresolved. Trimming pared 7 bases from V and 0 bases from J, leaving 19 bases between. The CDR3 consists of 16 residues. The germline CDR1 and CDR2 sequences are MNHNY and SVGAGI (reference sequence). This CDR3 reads CASTRTAAGSSYEQYV. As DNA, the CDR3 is TGTGCCAGCACCCGAACGGCCGCAGGTAGCTCCTACGAGCAGTACGTC.

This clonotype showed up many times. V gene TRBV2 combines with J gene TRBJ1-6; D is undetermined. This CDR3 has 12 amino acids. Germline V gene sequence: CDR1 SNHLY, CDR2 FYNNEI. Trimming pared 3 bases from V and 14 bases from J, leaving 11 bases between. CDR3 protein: CASSDWWRALHF. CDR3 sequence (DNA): TGTGCCAGCAGTGATTGGTGGAGGGCCCTCCACTTT.

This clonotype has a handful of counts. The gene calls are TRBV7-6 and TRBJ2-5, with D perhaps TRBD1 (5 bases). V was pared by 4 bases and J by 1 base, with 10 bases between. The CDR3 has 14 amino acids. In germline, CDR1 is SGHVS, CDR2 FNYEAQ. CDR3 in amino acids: CASSSTGAQETQYF. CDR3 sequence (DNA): TGTGCCAGCAGCTCCACAGGAGCCCAAGAGACCCAGTACTTC.

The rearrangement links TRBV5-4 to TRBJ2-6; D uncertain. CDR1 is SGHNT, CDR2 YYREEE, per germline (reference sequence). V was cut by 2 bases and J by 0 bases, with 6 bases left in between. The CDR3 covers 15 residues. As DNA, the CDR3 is TGTGCCAGCAGCTTAGTGATCTCTGGGGCCAACGTCCTGACTTTC. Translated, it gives CASSLVISGANVLTF. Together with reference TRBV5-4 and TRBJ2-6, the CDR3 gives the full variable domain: ETGVTQSPTHLIKTRGQQVTLRCSSQSGHNTVSWYQQALGQGPQFIFQYYREEENGRGNFPPRFSGLQFPNYSSELNVNALELDDSALYLCASSLVISGANVLTFGAGSRLTVL.

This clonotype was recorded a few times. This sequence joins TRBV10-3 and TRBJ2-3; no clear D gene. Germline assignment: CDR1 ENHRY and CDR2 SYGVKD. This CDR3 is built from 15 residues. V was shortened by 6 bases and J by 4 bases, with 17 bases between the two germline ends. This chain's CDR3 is CAIRKTDIGADTQYF. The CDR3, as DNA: TGTGCCATCAGGAAAACCGATATAGGTGCAGATACGCAGTATTTT.

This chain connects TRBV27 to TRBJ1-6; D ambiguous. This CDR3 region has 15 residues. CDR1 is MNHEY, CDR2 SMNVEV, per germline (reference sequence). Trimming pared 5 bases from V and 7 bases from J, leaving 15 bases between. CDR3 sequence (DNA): TGTGCCAGCAGTCCTGACTGGCAGCGGAATTCACCCCTCCACTTT. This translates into CASSPDWQRNSPLHF.

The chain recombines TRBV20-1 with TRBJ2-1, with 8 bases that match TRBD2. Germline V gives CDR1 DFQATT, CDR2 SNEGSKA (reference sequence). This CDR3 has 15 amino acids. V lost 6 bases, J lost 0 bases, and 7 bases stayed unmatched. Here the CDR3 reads CSARPTSGSYNEQFF. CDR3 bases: TGCAGTGCCCGACCAACTAGCGGCTCCTACAATGAGCAGTTCTTC.

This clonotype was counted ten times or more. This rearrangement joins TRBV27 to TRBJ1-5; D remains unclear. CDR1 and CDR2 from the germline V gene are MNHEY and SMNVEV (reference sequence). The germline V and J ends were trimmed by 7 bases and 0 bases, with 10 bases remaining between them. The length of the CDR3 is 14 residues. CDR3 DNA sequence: TGTGCCAGCAAGGCCGGGTATAGCAATCAGCCCCAGCATTTT. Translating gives CASKAGYSNQPQHF.

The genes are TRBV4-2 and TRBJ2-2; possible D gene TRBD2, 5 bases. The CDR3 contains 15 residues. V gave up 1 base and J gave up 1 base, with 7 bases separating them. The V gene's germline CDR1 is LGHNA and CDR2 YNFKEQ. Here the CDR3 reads CASSQAAENTGELFF. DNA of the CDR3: TGTGCCAGCAGCCAAGCAGCGGAGAACACCGGGGAGCTGTTTTTT.

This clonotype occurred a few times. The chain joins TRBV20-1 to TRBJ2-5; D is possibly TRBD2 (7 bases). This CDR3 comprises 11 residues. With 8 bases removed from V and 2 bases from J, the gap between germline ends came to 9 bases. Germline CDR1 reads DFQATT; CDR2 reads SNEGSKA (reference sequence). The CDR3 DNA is TGCAGTAGGGGGGGGCAAGAGACCCAGTACTTC. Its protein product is CSRGGQETQYF.

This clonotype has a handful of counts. CDR3 protein: CASSHPGLAGSKNIQYF. As DNA, the CDR3 is TGTGCCAGCAGTCACCCTGGACTAGCGGGCTCCAAAAACATTCAGTACTTC. V gene TRBV6-2 or TRBV6-3 combines with J gene TRBJ2-4, with TRBD2 identical over 11 bases. Germline V CDR1 and CDR2: MNHEY, SVGEGT. V trimming: 5 bases; J trimming: 2 bases; junction bases outside the gene matches: 8. This CDR3 is built from 17 residues.

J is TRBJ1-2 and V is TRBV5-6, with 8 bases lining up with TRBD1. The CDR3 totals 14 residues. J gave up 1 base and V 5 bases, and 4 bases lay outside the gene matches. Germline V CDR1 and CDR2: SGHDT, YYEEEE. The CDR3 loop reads CASSMGQVNYGYTF. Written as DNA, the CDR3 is TGTGCCAGCAGTATGGGACAGGTTAACTATGGCTACACCTTC.

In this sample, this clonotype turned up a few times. The CDR3 region is CSARPLAGADYEQFF. The CDR3 coding sequence is TGCAGTGCTAGGCCCTTAGCGGGAGCGGACTATGAGCAGTTCTTC. The J gene is TRBJ2-1, the V gene TRBV20-1; TRBD2 agrees at 9 bases. This CDR3 is built from 15 residues. Germline V lookup: CDR1 DFQATT, CDR2 SNEGSKA (reference sequence). V lost 3 bases to trimming and J lost 8 bases; unmatched junction nucleotides: 11.

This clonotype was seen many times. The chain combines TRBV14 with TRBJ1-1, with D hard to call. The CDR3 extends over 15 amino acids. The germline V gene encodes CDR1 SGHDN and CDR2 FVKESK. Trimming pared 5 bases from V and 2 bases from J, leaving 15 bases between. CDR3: CASSFRTGPNTEAFF. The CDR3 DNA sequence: TGTGCCAGCAGCTTTCGGACCGGTCCAAACACTGAAGCTTTCTTT. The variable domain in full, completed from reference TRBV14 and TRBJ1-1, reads EAGVTQFPSHSVIEKGQTVTLRCDPISGHDNLYWYRRVMGKEIKFLLHFVKESKQDESGMPNNRFLAERTGGTYSTLKVQPAELEDSGVYFCASSFRTGPNTEAFFGQGTRLTVV.

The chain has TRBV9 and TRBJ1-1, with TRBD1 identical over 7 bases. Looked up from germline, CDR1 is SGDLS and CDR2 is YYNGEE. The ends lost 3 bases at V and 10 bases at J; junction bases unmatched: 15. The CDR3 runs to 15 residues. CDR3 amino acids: CASSARGTAPEGAFF. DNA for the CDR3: TGTGCCAGCAGCGCCCGAGGGACAGCTCCCGAGGGAGCTTTCTTT.

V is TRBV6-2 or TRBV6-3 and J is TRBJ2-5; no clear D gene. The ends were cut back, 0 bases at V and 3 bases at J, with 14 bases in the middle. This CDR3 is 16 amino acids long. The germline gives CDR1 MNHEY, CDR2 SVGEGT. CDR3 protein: CASSYSRIREKETQYF. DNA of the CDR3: TGTGCCAGCAGTTACTCGAGAATCCGTGAAAAAGAGACCCAGTACTTC.

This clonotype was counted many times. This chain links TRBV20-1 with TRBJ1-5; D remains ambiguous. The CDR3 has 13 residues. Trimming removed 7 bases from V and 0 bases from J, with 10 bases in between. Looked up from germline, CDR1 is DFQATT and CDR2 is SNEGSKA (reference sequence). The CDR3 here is CSVSPGSNQPQHF. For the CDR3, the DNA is TGCAGTGTTAGTCCGGGTAGCAATCAGCCCCAGCATTTT.

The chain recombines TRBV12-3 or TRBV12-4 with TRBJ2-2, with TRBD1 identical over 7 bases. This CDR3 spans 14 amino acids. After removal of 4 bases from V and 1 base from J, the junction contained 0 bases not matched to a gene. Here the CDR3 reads CASSSGGNTGELFF. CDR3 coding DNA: TGTGCCAGCAGTTCAGGGGGGAACACCGGGGAGCTGTTTTTT.

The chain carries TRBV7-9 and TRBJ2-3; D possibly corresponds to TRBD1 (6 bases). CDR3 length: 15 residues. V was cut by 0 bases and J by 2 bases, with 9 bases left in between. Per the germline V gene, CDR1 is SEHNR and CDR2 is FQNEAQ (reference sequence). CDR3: CASSLAGALTDTQYF. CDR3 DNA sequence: TGTGCCAGCAGCTTAGCGGGGGCCCTCACAGATACGCAGTATTTT.

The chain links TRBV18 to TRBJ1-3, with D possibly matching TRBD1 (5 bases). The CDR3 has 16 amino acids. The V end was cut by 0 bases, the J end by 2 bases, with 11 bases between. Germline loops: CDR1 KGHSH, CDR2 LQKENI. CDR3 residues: CASSPPGLGTGNTIYF. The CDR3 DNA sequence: TGTGCCAGCTCACCACCGGGACTGGGCACTGGAAACACCATATATTTT.

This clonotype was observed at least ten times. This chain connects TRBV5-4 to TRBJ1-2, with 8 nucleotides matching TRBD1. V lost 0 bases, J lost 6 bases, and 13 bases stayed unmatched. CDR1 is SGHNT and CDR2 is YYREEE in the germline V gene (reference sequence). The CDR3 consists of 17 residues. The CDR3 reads CASSLELGGDRKNGYTF. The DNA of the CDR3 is TGTGCCAGCAGCTTGGAGCTAGGGGGGGACAGGAAAAATGGCTACACCTTC.

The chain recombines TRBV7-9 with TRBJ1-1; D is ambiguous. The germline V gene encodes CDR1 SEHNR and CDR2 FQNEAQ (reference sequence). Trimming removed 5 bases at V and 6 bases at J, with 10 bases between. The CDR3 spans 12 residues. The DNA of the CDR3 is TGTGCCAGCAGCCCGCCTTGGGCTGAAGCTTTCTTT. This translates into CASSPPWAEAFF.

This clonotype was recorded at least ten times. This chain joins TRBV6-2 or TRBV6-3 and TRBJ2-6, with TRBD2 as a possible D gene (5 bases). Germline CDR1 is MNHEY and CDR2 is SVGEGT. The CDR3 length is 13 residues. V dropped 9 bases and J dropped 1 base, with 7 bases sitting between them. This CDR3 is CASRGSGANVLTF. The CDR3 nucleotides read TGTGCCAGTCGAGGGTCTGGGGCCAACGTCCTGACTTTC.

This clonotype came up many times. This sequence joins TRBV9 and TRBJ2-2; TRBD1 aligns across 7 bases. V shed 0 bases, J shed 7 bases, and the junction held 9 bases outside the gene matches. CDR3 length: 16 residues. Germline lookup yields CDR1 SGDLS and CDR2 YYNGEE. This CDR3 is CASSVAMGTALGELFF. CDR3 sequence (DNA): TGTGCCAGCAGCGTAGCGATGGGGACAGCCCTCGGGGAGCTGTTTTTT.

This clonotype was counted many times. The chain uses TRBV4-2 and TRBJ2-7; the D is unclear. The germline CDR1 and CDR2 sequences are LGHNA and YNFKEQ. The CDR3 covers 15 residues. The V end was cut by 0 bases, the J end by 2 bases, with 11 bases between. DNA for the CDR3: TGTGCCAGCAGCCAAGATCGAGGCGGAACCTACGAGCAGTACTTC. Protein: CASSQDRGGTYEQYF.